This TCR beta chain derives from a study of blood T cell repertoires in COVID-19. Overall study: Samples came from the United States, Italy and Spain, spanning acute and convalescent COVID-19. T cells, B-cell-depleted T cells, or PBMCs supplied cDNA or gDNA.

Germline V gene lookup returns CDR1 SGHVS and CDR2 FQNEAQ. The CDR3 length is 15 residues. Germline trimming cut 0 bases from V and 7 bases from J; bases unmatched to any gene: 8. Measured with immunoSEQ multiplex PCR; TCRdb has only the in-frame clones, and not every one. Among roughly 260,000 clones, 85% to 90% were seen once, and the ten largest hold about 11%. The rearrangement links TRBV7-8 to TRBJ2-7, with TRBD2 matching over 8 bases. The TCR was taken from a woman aged 30 to 39 with COVID-19, enrolled during active disease. Sequencing was carried out using peripheral blood. The CDR3 region has the DNA TGTGCCAGCAGCTTAGCGCTGGCGGGAGGTAGGGAGCAGTACTTC. Its protein is CASSLALAGGREQYF. Full variable domain (remainder filled in from reference TRBV7-8 and TRBJ2-7): GAGVSQSPRYKVAKRGQDVALRCDPISGHVSLFWYQQALGQGPEFLTYFQNEAQLDKSGLPSDRFFAERPEGSVSTLKIQRTQQEDSAVYLCASSLALAGGREQYFGPGTRLTVT.